The rows below give T cell receptor beta chains drawn from one sample of a study of T-cell reconstitution after alpha-beta-depleted transplantation in children. TCRdb re-analysed the PCR reads in MiXCR, keeping a single row per CDR3 protein. The sample lists hundreds of thousands of distinct CDR3 sequences; about 11% were seen once. The sequenced sample was PBMCs, obtained before TCRalphabeta/CD19-depleted stem cell transplant. Every receptor here comes from a child younger than 10 with inherited bone marrow failure, due to receive a stem cell transplant. Each CDR3 is given with its conserved first and last residue. The D gene is left open where the match is weak. Some rows have no size entry. The others give once, few or many, or a class for an expanded clone.

J gene,D gene,V gene,clone size,CDR3 DNA,CDR3 protein
TRBJ2-7,NA,TRBV27,many,TGTGCCAGCGGACCAAGGGGATACGAGCAGTACTTC,CASGPRGYEQYF
TRBJ2-5,TRBD2,TRBV28,NA,TGTGCCAGCAGTTTCACGGGACTAGCGGAAGAGACCCAGTACTTC,CASSFTGLAEETQYF
TRBJ1-3,NA,TRBV7-9,few,TGTGCCAGCAGCTCGATGAGTTATGGAAACACCATATATTTT,CASSSMSYGNTIYF
TRBJ1-1,TRBD1,TRBV5-1,many,TGCGCCAGCAGCTTGGACGTTCCGGGGACAGGAGAAGCTTTCTTT,CASSLDVPGTGEAFF
TRBJ1-1,NA,TRBV29-1,many,TGCAGCGTTGAAACTCTACAGGGCATGAACACTGAAGCTTTCTTT,CSVETLQGMNTEAFF
TRBJ2-6,TRBD1,TRBV6-5,NA,TGTGCCAGCAGTTACTCGGGACAGGGTATATCTGGGGCCAACGTCCTGACTTTC,CASSYSGQGISGANVLTF
TRBJ2-7,TRBD1,TRBV7-9,many,TGTGCCAGCAGCCCTCCGACAGGGCCCTACGAGCAGTACTTC,CASSPPTGPYEQYF
TRBJ2-7,TRBD1,TRBV28,NA,TGTGCCAGCGTCCGGGACAGGGGGAGAGAGCAGTACTTC,CASVRDRGREQYF
TRBJ1-1,NA,TRBV20-1,many,TGCAGTGCGAAGTGGACAATCGGTGGAGCTTTCTTT,CSAKWTIGGAFF
TRBJ2-3,NA,TRBV28,many,TGTGCCAGCACCGGAGGGGGAGTGACGAACACAGATACGCAGTATTTT,CASTGGGVTNTDTQYF
TRBJ2-6,NA,TRBV18,NA,TGTGCCAGCTCACCTGGCTACTCTGGGGCCAACGTCCTGACTTTC,CASSPGYSGANVLTF
TRBJ2-7,NA,TRBV15,many,TGTGCCACCAGGGCGGCGGGATCCCTCTACGAGCAGTACTTC,CATRAAGSLYEQYF
TRBJ2-1,TRBD2,TRBV12-3/TRBV12-4,many,TGTGCCAGCAGCGTACTAGCGGTACTTCCCTACAATGAGCAGTTCTTC,CASSVLAVLPYNEQFF
TRBJ2-3,NA,TRBV5-6,NA,TGTGCCAGCAGCCTGCGAGCGGAGTCTAGCACAGATACGCAGTATTTT,CASSLRAESSTDTQYF
TRBJ2-1,TRBD1,TRBV28,many,TGTGCCAGCAGTTCCCCGGGACAGGGGGCAATGAATGAGCAGTTCTTC,CASSSPGQGAMNEQFF
TRBJ2-3,TRBD2,TRBV27,many,TGTGCCAGCAGTTTTGGGACTAGCGTAAGGGATACGCAGTATTTT,CASSFGTSVRDTQYF
TRBJ2-7,TRBD2,TRBV20-1,many,TGCAGTGCTAGAAAGACTAGCTGGAACTCCTACGAGCAGTACTTC,CSARKTSWNSYEQYF
TRBJ1-3,NA,TRBV20-1,many,TGCAGTGCCCTTGAAGGGGAGAGTTACTATGAAAACACCATATATTTT,CSALEGESYYENTIYF
TRBJ2-3,TRBD2,TRBV12-3/TRBV12-4,medium-sized,TGTGCCAGCACCTGGGGACTAGCGGGCCCCACAGATACGCAGTATTTT,CASTWGLAGPTDTQYF
TRBJ2-1,NA,TRBV5-5,few,TGTGCCAGCAGCTTGGTTACCGGAAAAGGGTCCTTC,CASSLVTGKGSF
TRBJ2-1,NA,TRBV28,many,TGTGCCAGCAGTTTTCTGGAACCCTACAATGAGCAGTTCTTC,CASSFLEPYNEQFF
TRBJ2-1,NA,TRBV7-9,many,TGTGCCAGCAGCTTAGCATGGGGCGATGAGCAGTTCTTC,CASSLAWGDEQFF
TRBJ2-1,TRBD2,TRBV5-4,NA,TGTGCCAGCAGAGCCACGGTAGGGGCGGGGGGGTGGAATGAGCAGTTCTTC,CASRATVGAGGWNEQFF
TRBJ2-2,TRBD2,TRBV12-3/TRBV12-4,many,TGTGCCAGCAGTCTGGGACTAGCCTGGGGGGAGCTGTTTTTT,CASSLGLAWGELFF
TRBJ2-7,TRBD1,TRBV12-3/TRBV12-4,many,TGTGCCAGCAGTGAAGACAGGGTAACATTCTACGAGCAGTACTTC,CASSEDRVTFYEQYF
TRBJ2-3,TRBD2,TRBV12-3/TRBV12-4,many,TGTGCCAGCAGTTTTTGGGCGGGAGGGCCGCTTGATACGCAGTATTTT,CASSFWAGGPLDTQYF
TRBJ2-1,NA,TRBV4-3,many,TGCGCCAGCAGCCAAGATGGGGGGGAAGGGACAGACAATGAGCAGTTCTTC,CASSQDGGEGTDNEQFF
TRBJ2-1,NA,TRBV7-9,many,TGTGCCAGCAGCACCGGACGGTACAATGAGCAGTTCTTC,CASSTGRYNEQFF
TRBJ1-1,NA,TRBV18,many,TGTGCCAGCTCACAACAGACAGCCTATGAAGCTTTCTTT,CASSQQTAYEAFF
TRBJ2-2,NA,TRBV12-3/TRBV12-4,many,TGTGCCAGCAGCCGGACAGGGGAGCTGTTTTTT,CASSRTGELFF
TRBJ2-7,NA,TRBV7-2,NA,TGTGCCAGCAGCTTATTCATGGGGGTCGAGCAGTACTTC,CASSLFMGVEQYF
TRBJ2-1,NA,TRBV5-1,many,TGCGCCAGCAGCTTGGTAGTAGTCCCGGATGAGCAGTTCTTC,CASSLVVVPDEQFF
TRBJ1-1,NA,TRBV6-5,many,TGTGCCAGCGGTTGGACTGGACAAGCTTTCTTT,CASGWTGQAFF
TRBJ2-3,NA,TRBV10-3,NA,TGTGCCATCAGTCCTTTCGGTCCCCGCACAGATACGCAGTATTTT,CAISPFGPRTDTQYF
TRBJ2-1,TRBD1,TRBV19,few,TGTGCCAGTAGTCTCGCCTCGGGACAGGGGCACAATGAGCAGTTCTTC,CASSLASGQGHNEQFF
TRBJ2-1,NA,TRBV5-1,few,TGCGCCAGCAGCCCCACGGGGCCCGAAAGGCCCAATGAGCAGTTCTTC,CASSPTGPERPNEQFF
TRBJ2-7,TRBD2,TRBV12-3/TRBV12-4,NA,TGTGCCAGCAGGCGGGCGGGAGGGGGGGCCTACGAGCAGTACTTC,CASRRAGGGAYEQYF
TRBJ1-2,NA,TRBV4-3,few,TGCGCCAGTAGCCAACGAATGGGGGGGGGCTTTAGCTACACCTTC,CASSQRMGGGFSYTF
TRBJ2-1,NA,TRBV9,many,TGTGCCAGCAGCGTAGAGGGGGGGCGGCTATACAATGAGCAGTTCTTC,CASSVEGGRLYNEQFF
TRBJ2-2,NA,TRBV6-7,many,TGTGCCAGCAGTTACTCAGCGCGGCGGTCCGGGGAGCTGTTTTTT,CASSYSARRSGELFF
TRBJ2-3,NA,TRBV7-2,NA,TGTGCCAGCAGCTTGCGTCGCCAGGGGGATACGCAGTATTTT,CASSLRRQGDTQYF
TRBJ2-1,NA,TRBV7-9,many,TGTGCCAGCCGGGCCCCCCCCAGTTCCAATGAGCAGTTCTTC,CASRAPPSSNEQFF
TRBJ2-5,NA,TRBV5-1,many,TGCGCCAGCAGCTTGGAGGGCCAAGAGACCCAGTACTTC,CASSLEGQETQYF
TRBJ1-5,NA,TRBV12-3/TRBV12-4,many,TGTGCCAGCAGCCCTAATCCGGGATCCAATCAGCCCCAGCATTTT,CASSPNPGSNQPQHF
TRBJ1-1,NA,TRBV12-3/TRBV12-4,few,TGTGCCAGCAGTTTTGCACAGGCCACTGAAGCTTTCTTT,CASSFAQATEAFF
TRBJ2-1,TRBD2,TRBV12-3/TRBV12-4,many,TGTGCCAGCAGTCAACTAGCGGGAGTCTACAATGAGCAGTTCTTC,CASSQLAGVYNEQFF
TRBJ2-3,NA,TRBV24-1,many,TGTGCCACCAGTGACAGTCATGCAGATACGCAGTATTTT,CATSDSHADTQYF
TRBJ2-1,TRBD1,TRBV29-1,NA,TGCAGCGCTACCGTCAGGGGGCCATACAATGAGCAGTTCTTC,CSATVRGPYNEQFF
TRBJ2-4,NA,TRBV2,few,TGTGCCAGCATCCCCCCGGGTACATTAGCCAAAAACATTCAGTACTTC,CASIPPGTLAKNIQYF
TRBJ1-3,NA,TRBV3-1,NA,TGTGCCAGCAGCCACTCTCTCTCTGGAAACACCATATATTTT,CASSHSLSGNTIYF
TRBJ2-1,NA,TRBV20-1,NA,TGCAGTGCTAGAGTGACAGTCTCCTACAATGAGCAGTTCTTC,CSARVTVSYNEQFF
TRBJ2-3,NA,TRBV6-6,many,TGTGCCAGCAGCTACGCGGAAGACACGCAGTATTTT,CASSYAEDTQYF
TRBJ2-7,NA,TRBV12-3/TRBV12-4,few,TGTGCCAGCAGTGCCATAACCCGGGGCGAGCAGTACTTC,CASSAITRGEQYF
TRBJ2-7,TRBD2,TRBV4-2,few,TGTGCCAGCAGCCGCGAACTAGCGGGAGGTCAGTACTTC,CASSRELAGGQYF
TRBJ2-2,NA,TRBV12-3/TRBV12-4,many,TGTGCCAGCAGGTCGGTGGGAAACACCGGGGAGCTGTTTTTT,CASRSVGNTGELFF
TRBJ1-1,NA,TRBV10-3,NA,TGTGCCATCAGTGACCCAGAGACAGGGAACACTGAAGCTTTCTTT,CAISDPETGNTEAFF
TRBJ2-7,TRBD2,TRBV7-2,many,TGTGCCAGCAGCTACATTCCTAGCGGCTCCTACGAGCAGTACTTC,CASSYIPSGSYEQYF